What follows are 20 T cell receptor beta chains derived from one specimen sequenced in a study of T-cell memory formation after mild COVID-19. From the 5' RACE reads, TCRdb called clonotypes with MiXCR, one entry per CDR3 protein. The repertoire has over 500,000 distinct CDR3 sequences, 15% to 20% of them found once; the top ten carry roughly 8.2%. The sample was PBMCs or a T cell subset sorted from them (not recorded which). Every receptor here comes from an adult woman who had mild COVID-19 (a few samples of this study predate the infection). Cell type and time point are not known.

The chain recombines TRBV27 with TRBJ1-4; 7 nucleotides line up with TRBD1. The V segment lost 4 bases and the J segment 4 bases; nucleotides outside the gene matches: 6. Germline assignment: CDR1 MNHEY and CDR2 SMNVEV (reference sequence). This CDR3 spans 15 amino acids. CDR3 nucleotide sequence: TGTGCCAGCAGTTACCGGGACAGCCTTAATGAAAAACTGTTTTTT. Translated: CASSYRDSLNEKLFF.

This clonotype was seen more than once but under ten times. The DNA of the CDR3 is TGTGCCACCAGTTCAGAAATGAACACTGAAGCTTTCTTT. This gives the protein CATSSEMNTEAFF. The chain couples TRBV15 to TRBJ1-1, with D unresolved. The germline V gene has CDR1 LNHNV and CDR2 YYDKDF (reference sequence). The length of the CDR3 is 13 residues. Deletions cut 6 bases from V and 0 bases from J, with 8 bases between.

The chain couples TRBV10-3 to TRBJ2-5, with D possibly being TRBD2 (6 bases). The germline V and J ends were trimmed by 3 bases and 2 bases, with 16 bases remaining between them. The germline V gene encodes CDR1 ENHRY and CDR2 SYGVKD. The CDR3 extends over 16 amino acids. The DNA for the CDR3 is TGTGCCATCAGTGAAGGAGGGCAGGGCCGACAAGAGACCCAGTACTTC. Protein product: CAISEGGQGRQETQYF.

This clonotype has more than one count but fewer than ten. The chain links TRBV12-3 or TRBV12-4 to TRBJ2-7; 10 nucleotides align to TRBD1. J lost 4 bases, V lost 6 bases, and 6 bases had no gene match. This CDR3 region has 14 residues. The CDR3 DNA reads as TGTGCCAGCAGGCACCGACAGGGGGCTTACGAGCAGTACTTC. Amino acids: CASRHRQGAYEQYF.

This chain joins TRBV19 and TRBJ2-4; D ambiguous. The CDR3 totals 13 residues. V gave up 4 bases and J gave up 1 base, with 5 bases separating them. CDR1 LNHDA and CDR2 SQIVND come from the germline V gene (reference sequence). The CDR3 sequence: CASSSAAKNIQYF. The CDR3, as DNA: TGTGCCAGTAGTAGTGCGGCCAAAAACATTCAGTACTTC.

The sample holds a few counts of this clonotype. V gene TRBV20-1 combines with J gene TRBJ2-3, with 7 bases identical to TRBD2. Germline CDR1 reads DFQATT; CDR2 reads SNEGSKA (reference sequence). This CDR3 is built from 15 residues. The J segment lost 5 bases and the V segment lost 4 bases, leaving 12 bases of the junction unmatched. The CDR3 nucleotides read TGCAGTGCTACCCGGGACGGGAGGAATGAAGATACGCAGTATTTT. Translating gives CSATRDGRNEDTQYF.

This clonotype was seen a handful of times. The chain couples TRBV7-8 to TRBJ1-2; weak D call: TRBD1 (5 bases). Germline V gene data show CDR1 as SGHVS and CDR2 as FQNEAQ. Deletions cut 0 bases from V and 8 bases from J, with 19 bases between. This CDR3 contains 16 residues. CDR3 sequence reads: CASSLATIDSLYGYTF. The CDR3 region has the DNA TGTGCCAGCAGCTTAGCCACGATAGACAGTCTTTACGGCTACACCTTC. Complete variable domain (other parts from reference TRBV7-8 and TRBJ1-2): GAGVSQSPRYKVAKRGQDVALRCDPISGHVSLFWYQQALGQGPEFLTYFQNEAQLDKSGLPSDRFFAERPEGSVSTLKIQRTQQEDSAVYLCASSLATIDSLYGYTFGSGTRLTVV.

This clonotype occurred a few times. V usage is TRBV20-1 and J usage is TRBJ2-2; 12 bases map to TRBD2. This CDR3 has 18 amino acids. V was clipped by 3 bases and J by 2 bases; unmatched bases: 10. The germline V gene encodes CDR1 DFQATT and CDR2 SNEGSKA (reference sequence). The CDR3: CSARLHTSGGPNTGELFF. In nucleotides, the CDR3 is TGCAGTGCTAGGCTCCATACTAGCGGGGGGCCAAACACCGGGGAGCTGTTTTTT.

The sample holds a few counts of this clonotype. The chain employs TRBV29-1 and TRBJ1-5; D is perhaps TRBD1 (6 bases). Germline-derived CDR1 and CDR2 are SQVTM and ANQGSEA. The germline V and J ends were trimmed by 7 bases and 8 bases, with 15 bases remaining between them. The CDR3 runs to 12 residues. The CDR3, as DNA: TGCAGCGCCGGAGGGGGGAGGGAGCCCCAGCATTTT. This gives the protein CSAGGGREPQHF.

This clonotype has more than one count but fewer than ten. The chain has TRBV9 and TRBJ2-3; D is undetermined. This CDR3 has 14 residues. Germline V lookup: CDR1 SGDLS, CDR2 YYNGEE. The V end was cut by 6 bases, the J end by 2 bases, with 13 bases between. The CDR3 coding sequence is TGTGCCAGCACCCCTGAGCCTAACACAGATACGCAGTATTTT. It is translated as CASTPEPNTDTQYF.

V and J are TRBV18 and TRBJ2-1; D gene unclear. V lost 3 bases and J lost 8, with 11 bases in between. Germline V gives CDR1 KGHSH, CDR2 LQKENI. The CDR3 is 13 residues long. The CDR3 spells CASSPEIGDEQFF. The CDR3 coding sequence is TGTGCCAGCTCACCGGAGATCGGAGATGAGCAGTTCTTC.

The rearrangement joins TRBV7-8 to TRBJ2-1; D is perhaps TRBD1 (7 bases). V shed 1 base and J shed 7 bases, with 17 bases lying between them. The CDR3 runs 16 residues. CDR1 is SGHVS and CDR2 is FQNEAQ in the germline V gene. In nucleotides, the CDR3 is TGTGCCAGCAGCTTAGGAGGAGGGGGCCCTTGGAATGAGCAGTTCTTC. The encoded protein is CASSLGGGGPWNEQFF.

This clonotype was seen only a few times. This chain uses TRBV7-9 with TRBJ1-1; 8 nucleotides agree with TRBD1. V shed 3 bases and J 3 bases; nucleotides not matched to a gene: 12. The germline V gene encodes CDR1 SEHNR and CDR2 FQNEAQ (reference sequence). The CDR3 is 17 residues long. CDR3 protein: CASSLGSVTGVYTEAFF. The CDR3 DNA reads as TGTGCCAGCAGCTTGGGTTCGGTGACAGGGGTGTACACTGAAGCTTTCTTT.

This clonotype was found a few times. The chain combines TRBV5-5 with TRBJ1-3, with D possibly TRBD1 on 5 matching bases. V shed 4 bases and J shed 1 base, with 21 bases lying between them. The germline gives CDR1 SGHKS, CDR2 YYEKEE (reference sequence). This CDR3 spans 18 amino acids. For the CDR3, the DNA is TGTGCCAGCAGCGGAGGACGTCCCGGGACGGCATCTGGAAACACCATATATTTT. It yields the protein CASSGGRPGTASGNTIYF.

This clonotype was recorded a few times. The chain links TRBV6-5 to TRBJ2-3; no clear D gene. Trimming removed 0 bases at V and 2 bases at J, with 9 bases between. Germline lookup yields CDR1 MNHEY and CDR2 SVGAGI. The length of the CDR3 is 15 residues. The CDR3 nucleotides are TGTGCCAGCAGTTACTCGGAACGGTTCACAGATACGCAGTATTTT. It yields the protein CASSYSERFTDTQYF.

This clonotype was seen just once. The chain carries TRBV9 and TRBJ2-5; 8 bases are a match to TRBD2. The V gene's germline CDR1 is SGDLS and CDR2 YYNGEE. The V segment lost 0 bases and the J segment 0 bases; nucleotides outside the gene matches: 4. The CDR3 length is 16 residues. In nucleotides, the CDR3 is TGTGCCAGCAGCGTAGGCGGTAGCGGGAACCAAGAGACCCAGTACTTC. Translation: CASSVGGSGNQETQYF. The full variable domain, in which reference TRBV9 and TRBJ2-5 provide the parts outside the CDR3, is DSGVTQTPKHLITATGQRVTLRCSPRSGDLSVYWYQQSLDQGLQFLIQYYNGEERAKGNILERFSAQQFPDLHSELNLSSLELGDSALYFCASSVGGSGNQETQYFGPGTRLLVL.

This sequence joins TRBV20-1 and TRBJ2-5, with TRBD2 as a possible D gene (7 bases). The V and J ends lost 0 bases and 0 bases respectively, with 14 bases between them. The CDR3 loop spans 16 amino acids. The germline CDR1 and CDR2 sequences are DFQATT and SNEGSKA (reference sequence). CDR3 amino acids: CSAREHWRGHQETQYF. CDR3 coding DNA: TGCAGTGCTAGAGAACACTGGCGGGGGCACCAAGAGACCCAGTACTTC.

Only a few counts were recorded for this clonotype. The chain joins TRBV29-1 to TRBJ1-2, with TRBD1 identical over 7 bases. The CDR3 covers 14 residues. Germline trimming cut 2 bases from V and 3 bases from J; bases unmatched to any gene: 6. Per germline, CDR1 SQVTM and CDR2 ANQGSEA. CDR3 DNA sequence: TGCAGCGTTGAATCCGGACAGGCGGACTATGGCTACACCTTC. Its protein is CSVESGQADYGYTF.

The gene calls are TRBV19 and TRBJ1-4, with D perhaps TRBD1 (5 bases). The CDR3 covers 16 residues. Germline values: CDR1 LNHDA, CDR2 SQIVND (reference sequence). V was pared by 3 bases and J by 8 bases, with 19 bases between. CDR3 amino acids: CASSMRKGEVGEKLFF. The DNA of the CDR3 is TGTGCCAGTAGTATGAGGAAAGGGGAGGTCGGGGAAAAACTGTTTTTT.

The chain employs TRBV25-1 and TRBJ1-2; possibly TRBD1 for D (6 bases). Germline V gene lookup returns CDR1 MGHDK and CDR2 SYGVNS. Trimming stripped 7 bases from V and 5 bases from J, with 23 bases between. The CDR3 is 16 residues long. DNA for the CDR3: TGTGCCAGCAAGCACCCAATCCAGACAGGAATTTATGGCTACACCTTC. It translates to CASKHPIQTGIYGYTF.